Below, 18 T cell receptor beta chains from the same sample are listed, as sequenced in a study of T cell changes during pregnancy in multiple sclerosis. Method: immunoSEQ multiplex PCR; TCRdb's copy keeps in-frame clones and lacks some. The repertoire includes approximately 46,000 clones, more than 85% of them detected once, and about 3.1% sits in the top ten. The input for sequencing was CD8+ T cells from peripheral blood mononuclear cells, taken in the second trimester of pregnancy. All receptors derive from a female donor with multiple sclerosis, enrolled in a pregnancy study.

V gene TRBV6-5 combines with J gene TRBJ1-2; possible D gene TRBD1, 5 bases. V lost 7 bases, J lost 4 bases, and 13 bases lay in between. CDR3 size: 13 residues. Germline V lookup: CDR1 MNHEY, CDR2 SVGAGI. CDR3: CASKFQGVYGYTF. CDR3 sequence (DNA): TGTGCCAGCAAGTTCCAGGGTGTCTATGGCTACACCTTC.

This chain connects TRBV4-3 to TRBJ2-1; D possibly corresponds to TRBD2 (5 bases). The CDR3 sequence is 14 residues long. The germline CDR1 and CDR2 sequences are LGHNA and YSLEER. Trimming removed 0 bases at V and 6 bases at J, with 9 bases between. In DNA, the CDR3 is TGCGCCAGCAGCCAAGATTCACTAGGCAATGAGCAGTTCTTC. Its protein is CASSQDSLGNEQFF.

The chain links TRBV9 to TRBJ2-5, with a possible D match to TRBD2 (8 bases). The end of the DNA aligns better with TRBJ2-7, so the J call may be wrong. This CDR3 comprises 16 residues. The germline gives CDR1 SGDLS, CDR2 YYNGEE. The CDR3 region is CASSGPGGGASYEQYF. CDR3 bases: TGTGCCAGCAGCGGGCCGGGAGGGGGCGCCTCCTACGAGCAGTACTTC.

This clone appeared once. The CDR3 DNA reads TGCGCCAGCAGCTTGGGACAGTGGGGCACTGAAGCTTTCTTT. It codes for CASSLGQWGTEAFF. The chain uses TRBV5-1 and TRBJ1-1; a weak D match, TRBD1 (5 bases). The germline V gene has CDR1 SGHRS and CDR2 YFSETQ. The CDR3 covers 14 residues. Trimming shortened V by 0 bases and J by 4 bases, and 10 bases separated the two germline ends.

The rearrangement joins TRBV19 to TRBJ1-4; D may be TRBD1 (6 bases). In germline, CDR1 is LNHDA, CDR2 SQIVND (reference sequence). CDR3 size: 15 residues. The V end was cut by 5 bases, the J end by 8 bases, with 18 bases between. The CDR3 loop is CASSSYRASAEKLFF. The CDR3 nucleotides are TGTGCCAGTAGTTCGTACAGGGCATCGGCCGAAAAACTGTTTTTT.

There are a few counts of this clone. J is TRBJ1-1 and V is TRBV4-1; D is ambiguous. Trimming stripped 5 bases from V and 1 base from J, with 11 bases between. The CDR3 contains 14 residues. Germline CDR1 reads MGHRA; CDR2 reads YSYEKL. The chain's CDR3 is CASSARYPNTEAFF. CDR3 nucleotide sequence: TGCGCCAGCAGCGCCCGCTATCCGAACACTGAAGCTTTCTTT.

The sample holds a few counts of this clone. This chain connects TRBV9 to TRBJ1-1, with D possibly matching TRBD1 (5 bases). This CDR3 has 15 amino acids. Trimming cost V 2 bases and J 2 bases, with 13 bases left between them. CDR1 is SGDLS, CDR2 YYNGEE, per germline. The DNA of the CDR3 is TGTGCCAGCAGCGTTAACGGGGACTCCAACACTGAAGCTTTCTTT. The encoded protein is CASSVNGDSNTEAFF.

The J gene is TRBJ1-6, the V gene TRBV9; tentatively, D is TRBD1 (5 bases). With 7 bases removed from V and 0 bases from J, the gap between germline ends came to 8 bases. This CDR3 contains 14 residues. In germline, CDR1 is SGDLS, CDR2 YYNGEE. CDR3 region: CASGDSSYNSPLHF. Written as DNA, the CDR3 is TGTGCCAGCGGAGACAGCTCCTATAATTCACCCCTCCACTTT.

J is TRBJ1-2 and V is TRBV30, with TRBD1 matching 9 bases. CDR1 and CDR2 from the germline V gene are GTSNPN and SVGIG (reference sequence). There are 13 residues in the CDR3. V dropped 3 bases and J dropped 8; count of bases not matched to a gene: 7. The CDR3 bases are TGTGCCTGGAGAGCCGGGACAGGGCAAGGCTACACCTTC. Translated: CAWRAGTGQGYTF.

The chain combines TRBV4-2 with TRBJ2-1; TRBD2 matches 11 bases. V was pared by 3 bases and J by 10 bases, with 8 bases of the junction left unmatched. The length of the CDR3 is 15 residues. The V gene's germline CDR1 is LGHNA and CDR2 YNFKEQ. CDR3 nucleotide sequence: TGTGCCAGCAGCCATCTAGCGGGGGGCCGTCAGGAGCAGTTCTTC. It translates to CASSHLAGGRQEQFF.

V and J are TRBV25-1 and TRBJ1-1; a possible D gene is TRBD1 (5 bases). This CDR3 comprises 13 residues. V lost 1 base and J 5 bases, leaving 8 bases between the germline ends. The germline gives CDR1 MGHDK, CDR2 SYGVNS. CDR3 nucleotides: TGTGCCAGCAGTGAATCGACAGCTACTGAAGCTTTCTTT. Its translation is CASSESTATEAFF.

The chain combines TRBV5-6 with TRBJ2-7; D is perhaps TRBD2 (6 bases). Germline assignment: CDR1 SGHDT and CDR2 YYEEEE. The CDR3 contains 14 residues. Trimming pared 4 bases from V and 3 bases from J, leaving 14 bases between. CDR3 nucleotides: TGTGCCAGCAGCCCCGGGACTTCAATCTACGAGCAGTACTTC. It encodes CASSPGTSIYEQYF. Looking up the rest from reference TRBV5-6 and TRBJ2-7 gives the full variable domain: DAGVTQSPTHLIKTRGQQVTLRCSPKSGHDTVSWYQQALGQGPQFIFQYYEEEERQRGNFPDRFSGHQFPNYSSELNVNALLLGDSALYLCASSPGTSIYEQYFGPGTRLTVT.

The CDR3 DNA reads TGTGCCAGCAGTTTAGGGGGGGTTCGGCAAGAGACCCAGTACTTC. Translated: CASSLGGVRQETQYF. The chain joins TRBV21-1 to TRBJ2-5; TRBD2 is taken as the D call from the table, unchecked against the DNA. TRBV21-1 is a documented pseudogene. The length of the CDR3 is 15 residues.

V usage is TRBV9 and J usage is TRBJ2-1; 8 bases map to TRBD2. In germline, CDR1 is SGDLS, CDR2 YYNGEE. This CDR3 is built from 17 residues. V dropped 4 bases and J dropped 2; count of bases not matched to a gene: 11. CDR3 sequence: CASSPSGGASAYNEQFF. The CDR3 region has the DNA TGTGCCAGCAGCCCATCCGGGGGGGCCTCGGCCTACAATGAGCAGTTCTTC.

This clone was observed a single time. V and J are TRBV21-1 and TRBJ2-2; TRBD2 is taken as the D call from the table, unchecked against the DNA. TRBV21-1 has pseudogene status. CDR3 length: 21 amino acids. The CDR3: CASSKPPPGSYFRANTGELFF. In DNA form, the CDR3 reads TGTGCCAGCAGCAAACCCCCTCCGGGATCGTATTTTAGAGCGAACACCGGGGAGCTGTTTTTT.

Written as DNA, the CDR3 is TGTGCCAGCAGCCTAGGGACTTCCCAAGAGACCCAGTACTTC. It yields the protein CASSLGTSQETQYF. The chain links TRBV7-7 to TRBJ2-5; D is perhaps TRBD2 (6 bases). V lost 5 bases and J lost 1, with 11 bases in between. The V gene's germline CDR1 is SSHAT and CDR2 FNYEAQ (reference sequence). The CDR3 consists of 14 residues.

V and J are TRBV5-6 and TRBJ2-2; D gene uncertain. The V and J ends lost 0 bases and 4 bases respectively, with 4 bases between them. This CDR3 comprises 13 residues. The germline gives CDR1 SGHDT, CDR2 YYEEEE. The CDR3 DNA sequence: TGTGCCAGCAGCTTGGGGGCCACCGGGGAGCTGTTTTTT. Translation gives CASSLGATGELFF.

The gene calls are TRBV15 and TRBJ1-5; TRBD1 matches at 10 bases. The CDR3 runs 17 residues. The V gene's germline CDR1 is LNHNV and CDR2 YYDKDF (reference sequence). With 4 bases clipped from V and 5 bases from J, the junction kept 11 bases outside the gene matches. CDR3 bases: TGTGCCACCAGCACTTTACCTGGGACAGGGGTCGATCAGCCCCAGCATTTT. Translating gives CATSTLPGTGVDQPQHF. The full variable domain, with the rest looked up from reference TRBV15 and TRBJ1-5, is DAMVIQNPRYQVTQFGKPVTLSCSQTLNHNVMYWYQQKSSQAPKLLFHYYDKDFNNEADTPDNFQSRRPNTSFCFLDIRSPGLGDTAMYLCATSTLPGTGVDQPQHFGDGTRLSIL.